The 23 T cell receptor beta chains below all came from one sample that was sequenced in a study of Ad26.COV2.S vaccination and SARS-CoV-2 variants. The treatment here: around 19 received Ad26.COV2.S at low or high dose, single or two shots; roughly five received placebo; per-sample allocation not given. Sampling happened 63 days after the first vaccine or placebo injection. The method was immunoSEQ multiplex PCR; TCRdb's version includes in-frame clones alone and lacks a portion of them. The sample consists of approximately 240,000 clones, 70% to 90% of them appearing once. The material was peripheral blood, obtained in a trial of Ad26.COV2.S vaccine versus placebo. Receptors originate from a person between 18 and 60 years old who received the Ad26.COV2.S COVID-19 vaccine or a placebo.

The chain uses TRBV6-5 and TRBJ2-7, with D maybe TRBD1 (5 bases). CDR1 and CDR2 (germline): MNHEY, SVGAGI. V was shortened by 6 bases and J by 3 bases, with 12 bases between the two germline ends. This CDR3 region has 13 residues. CDR3 sequence (DNA): TGTGCCAGCAGCCCCGACAGTTACTACGAGCAGTACTTC. Amino acids: CASSPDSYYEQYF.

This chain links TRBV3-1 (or the pseudogene TRBV3-2) with TRBJ2-7; maybe TRBD1 (6 bases). This CDR3 region has 15 residues. Germline V CDR1 and CDR2: LGHDT, YNNKEL (reference sequence). V dropped 0 bases and J dropped 1 base, with 10 bases sitting between them. In DNA form, the CDR3 reads TGTGCCAGCAGCCAAGATCGCACAGGGTCCTACGAGCAGTACTTC. It encodes CASSQDRTGSYEQYF.

V is TRBV27 and J is TRBJ2-7; D gene unclear. CDR1 and CDR2 from the germline V gene are MNHEY and SMNVEV (reference sequence). V lost 0 bases and J lost 1, with 4 bases in between. The CDR3 has 13 amino acids. The CDR3 nucleotides read TGTGCCAGCAGTTTATCGGTTTCCTACGAGCAGTACTTC. Amino acids: CASSLSVSYEQYF.

This chain connects TRBV20-1 to TRBJ2-1, with 11 bases identical to TRBD2. The CDR3 is 16 amino acids. The germline V gene encodes CDR1 DFQATT and CDR2 SNEGSKA (reference sequence). Trimming at V came to 3 bases and at J to 9 bases, leaving 13 bases not matched to a gene. In nucleotides, the CDR3 is TGCAGTGCTAGTACTAGCGGGGGAACCATGCACAGTGAGCAGTTCTTC. Translating it yields CSASTSGGTMHSEQFF.

The CDR3 DNA is TGTGCCAGCAGCTTTGGGACAGCTAATTCACCCCTCCACTTT. Translated, it gives CASSFGTANSPLHF. J is TRBJ1-6 and V is TRBV11-1; 7 bases line up with TRBD1. Germline-derived CDR1 and CDR2 are SGHAT and FQDESV (reference sequence). The CDR3 runs 14 residues. With V trimmed by 3 bases and J by 6 bases, 2 bases remained unmatched.

The chain joins TRBV10-3 to TRBJ2-7; TRBD2 matches at 8 bases. Germline-derived CDR1 and CDR2 are ENHRY and SYGVKD. There are 14 residues in the CDR3. Trimming removed 3 bases from V and 5 bases from J; junction bases left unmatched: 6. The CDR3, as DNA: TGTGCCATCAGTGAACAGCGGGAGTTCAACGAGCAGTACTTC. This gives the protein CAISEQREFNEQYF.

V is TRBV14 and J is TRBJ2-1; D might be TRBD1 (6 bases). V lost 4 bases, J lost 3 bases, and 16 bases lay in between. Looked up from germline, CDR1 is SGHDN and CDR2 is FVKESK. The CDR3 spans 16 residues. The CDR3 DNA reads as TGTGCCAGCAGCCCGGTGACAGGTCGATTCTACAATGAGCAGTTCTTC. Translation gives CASSPVTGRFYNEQFF.

The chain employs TRBV7-2 and TRBJ1-6; D gene uncertain. The V end lost 5 bases, the J end lost 5 bases, and 10 bases lay between the germline ends. Germline-derived CDR1 and CDR2 are SGHTA and FQGNSA. This CDR3 spans 14 amino acids. CDR3 sequence reads: CASSPGFDNSPLHF. The CDR3 DNA reads TGTGCCAGCAGCCCCGGCTTTGATAATTCACCCCTCCACTTT.

The chain has TRBV19 and TRBJ1-3; the match to TRBD1 covers 9 bases. Germline values: CDR1 LNHDA, CDR2 SQIVND (reference sequence). CDR3 length: 15 residues. V gave up 6 bases and J gave up 4 bases; unmatched junction bases: 7. The CDR3 coding sequence is TGTGCCAGTAGCAAGGACAGGGGACGCGGAAACACCATATATTTT. Translated, it gives CASSKDRGRGNTIYF. Complete variable domain (other parts from reference TRBV19 and TRBJ1-3): DGGITQSPKYLFRKEGQNVTLSCEQNLNHDAMYWYRQDPGQGLRLIYYSQIVNDFQKGDIAEGYSVSREKKESFPLTVTSAQKNPTAFYLCASSKDRGRGNTIYFGEGSWLTVV.

The gene calls are TRBV14 and TRBJ2-5, with D possibly being TRBD2 (7 bases). Trimming shortened V by 0 bases and J by 2 bases, and 10 bases separated the two germline ends. CDR1 is SGHDN, CDR2 FVKESK, per germline. CDR3 length: 15 amino acids. In DNA form, the CDR3 reads TGTGCCAGCAGCCAAGATGGGAGGGGGCAAGAGACCCAGTACTTC. It is translated as CASSQDGRGQETQYF.

The chain employs TRBV10-3 and TRBJ2-1; TRBD1 aligns across 7 bases. Germline V gene lookup returns CDR1 ENHRY and CDR2 SYGVKD. With V trimmed by 0 bases and J by 6 bases, 2 bases remained unmatched. The CDR3 contains 14 residues. In DNA, the CDR3 is TGTGCCATCAGTGAGTCGACAGGGATCAATGAGCAGTTCTTC. The encoded protein is CAISESTGINEQFF.

This clone was detected only a few times. The chain uses TRBV29-1 and TRBJ2-5, with D possibly matching TRBD1 (6 bases). Germline-derived CDR1 and CDR2 are SQVTM and ANQGSEA. CDR3 length equals 12 residues. V lost 7 bases and J lost 4, with 13 bases in between. The CDR3 loop is CSALDSPETQYF. CDR3 DNA sequence: TGCAGCGCCCTGGACAGTCCAGAGACCCAGTACTTC.

The rearrangement links TRBV28 to TRBJ1-4; D is perhaps TRBD1 (6 bases). Trimming left V 3 bases short and J 2 bases short, with 13 bases between. Germline values: CDR1 MDHEN, CDR2 SYDVKM. The CDR3 covers 16 residues. CDR3 bases: TGTGCCAGCAGTTTGTGGGGGGCTGGGACTAATGAAAAACTGTTTTTT. Translation: CASSLWGAGTNEKLFF.

This rearrangement joins TRBV15 to TRBJ1-1; D is possibly TRBD1 (5 bases). The CDR3 sequence is 13 residues long. With 5 bases removed from V and 10 bases from J, the gap between germline ends came to 17 bases. Germline values: CDR1 LNHNV, CDR2 YYDKDF (reference sequence). This chain's CDR3 is CATSDDSGHGAFF. DNA for the CDR3: TGTGCCACCAGCGACGACAGTGGGCACGGAGCTTTCTTT.

The rearrangement uses TRBV7-2 and TRBJ1-4, with 8 bases matching TRBD1. V lost 4 bases and J lost 3; bases outside the gene matches: 1. The CDR3 runs to 14 residues. CDR1 and CDR2 from the germline V gene are SGHTA and FQGNSA. CDR3 loop: CASSSTGANEKLFF. Here the CDR3 DNA reads TGTGCCAGCAGCTCGACAGGGGCTAATGAAAAACTGTTTTTT.

This sequence joins TRBV3-1 (or the pseudogene TRBV3-2) and TRBJ2-1, with 7 bases lining up with TRBD1. After removal of 4 bases from V and 0 bases from J, the junction contained 3 bases not matched to a gene. The germline gives CDR1 LGHDT, CDR2 YNNKEL (reference sequence). The length of the CDR3 is 15 residues. The CDR3 here is CASSRGQLSYNEQFF. The CDR3 DNA sequence: TGTGCCAGCAGCCGGGGACAGCTCTCCTACAATGAGCAGTTCTTC.

The chain recombines TRBV29-1 with TRBJ2-1; D not certain. The CDR3 runs to 12 residues. Germline V gene lookup returns CDR1 SQVTM and CDR2 ANQGSEA. The CDR3 spells CGTPGAYNEQFF. CDR3 nucleotide sequence: TGCGGTACTCCTGGGGCCTACAATGAGCAGTTCTTC.

V and J are TRBV28 and TRBJ1-2; D is unresolved. The CDR3 loop spans 15 amino acids. Germline CDR1 MDHEN, CDR2 SYDVKM. Deletions cut 6 bases from V and 3 bases from J, with 17 bases between. CDR3 region: CASRSPERRDYGYTF. CDR3 DNA: TGTGCCAGCAGATCGCCCGAGAGACGGGACTATGGCTACACCTTC.

This chain joins TRBV30 and TRBJ2-7; TRBD2 matches 10 bases. The CDR3 is 14 amino acids. V gave up 1 base and J gave up 3 bases; unmatched junction bases: 3. Per the germline V gene, CDR1 is GTSNPN and CDR2 is SVGIG (reference sequence). The DNA for the CDR3 is TGTGCCTGGAGTGCTGGGACTAGCGACTACGAGCAGTACTTC. As protein: CAWSAGTSDYEQYF.

CDR3: CASSTRGASVSYEQYF. CDR3 in DNA: TGTGCCAGCAGTACGAGAGGGGCTAGCGTATCCTACGAGCAGTACTTC. The rearrangement links TRBV28 to TRBJ2-7; D perhaps matches TRBD2 (6 bases). The V gene's germline CDR1 is MDHEN and CDR2 SYDVKM. The CDR3 spans 16 residues. The V gene lost 5 bases and the J gene lost 1 base, with 18 bases spanning the gap.

The chain combines TRBV7-9 with TRBJ1-2, with D possibly matching TRBD1 (6 bases). This CDR3 is built from 14 residues. V lost 0 bases and J 6 bases, leaving 11 bases between the germline ends. The V gene's germline CDR1 is SEHNR and CDR2 FQNEAQ (reference sequence). The CDR3 nucleotides are TGTGCCAGCAGCTTAGCGTGGGACAAGAATGGCTACACCTTC. It encodes CASSLAWDKNGYTF. The whole variable domain, remainder taken from reference TRBV7-9 and TRBJ1-2, is DTGVSQNPRHKITKRGQNVTFRCDPISEHNRLYWYRQTLGQGPEFLTYFQNEAQLEKSRLLSDRFSAERPKGSFSTLEIQRTEQGDSAMYLCASSLAWDKNGYTFGSGTRLTVV.

The gene calls are TRBV27 and TRBJ2-5; possible D gene TRBD2, 5 bases. Trimming took 6 bases from V and 5 from J, leaving 13 bases between them. CDR3 length: 13 amino acids. Germline CDR1 MNHEY, CDR2 SMNVEV (reference sequence). CDR3 nucleotides: TGTGCCAGCAGCTGGTCTAGAGGGGAGACCCAGTACTTC. It specifies CASSWSRGETQYF.

This clone has only one observation. V is TRBV5-4 and J is TRBJ2-7, with 10 bases matching TRBD2. V lost 4 bases and J lost 3; bases outside the gene matches: 19. Germline CDR1 reads SGHNT; CDR2 reads YYREEE (reference sequence). The CDR3 totals 19 residues. CDR3 sequence: CASSLPPGLAGENDYEQYF. DNA for the CDR3: TGTGCCAGCAGCCTGCCCCCTGGGCTAGCGGGAGAGAACGACTACGAGCAGTACTTC.